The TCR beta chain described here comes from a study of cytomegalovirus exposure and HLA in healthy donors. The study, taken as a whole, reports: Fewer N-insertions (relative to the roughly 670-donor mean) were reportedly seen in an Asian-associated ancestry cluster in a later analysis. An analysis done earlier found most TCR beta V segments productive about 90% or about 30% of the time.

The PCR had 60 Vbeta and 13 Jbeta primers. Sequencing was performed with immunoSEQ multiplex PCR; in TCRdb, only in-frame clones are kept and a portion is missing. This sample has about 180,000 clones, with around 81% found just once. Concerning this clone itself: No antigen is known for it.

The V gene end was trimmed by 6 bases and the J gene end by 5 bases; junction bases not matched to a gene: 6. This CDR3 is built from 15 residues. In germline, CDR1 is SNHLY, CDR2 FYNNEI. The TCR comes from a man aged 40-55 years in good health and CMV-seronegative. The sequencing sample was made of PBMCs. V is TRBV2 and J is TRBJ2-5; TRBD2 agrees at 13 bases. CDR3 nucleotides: TGTGCCAGCAGCGGACTAGCGGGAGTGTGGGAGACCCAGTACTTC. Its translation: CASSGLAGVWETQYF. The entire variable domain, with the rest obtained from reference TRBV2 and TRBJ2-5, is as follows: EPEVTQTPSHQVTQMGQEVILRCVPISNHLYFYWYRQILGQKVEFLVSFYNNEISEKSEIFDDQFSVERPDGSNFTLKIRSTKLEDSAMYFCASSGLAGVWETQYFGPGTRLLVL.